This T cell receptor (beta chain) was profiled in a study of cytomegalovirus exposure and HLA in healthy donors. Broader study findings: Serostatus for CMV was the only available immune exposure information.

The PCR was carried out with 60 Vbeta primers and 13 Jbeta primers. TCRdb's table, derived via immunoSEQ multiplex PCR, lists solely in-frame clones and lacks some. The data hold under 200,000 clones, with roughly 85% observed a single time. A note on this clone: The antigen is undetermined.

Sequenced: PBMCs. This TCR came from a man in his forties or fifties in good health and CMV-seropositive.

The CDR3 DNA follows: TGTGCCAGCAGCCGGGACAGTTTGAACACCGGGGAGCTGTTTTTT. It translates to CASSRDSLNTGELFF. The genes are TRBV6-5 and TRBJ2-2; TRBD1 matches at 7 bases. V shed 6 bases and J 1 base; nucleotides not matched to a gene: 5. Germline lookup yields CDR1 MNHEY and CDR2 SVGAGI. This CDR3 has 15 amino acids.